This T cell receptor beta chain derives from a study of chemoradiotherapy in HPV16-positive cancers. TCRdb's copy holds only in-frame clones and misses some; the assay was immunoSEQ multiplex PCR. This sample carries 7,500 to 9,000 clones, nearly 90% of them seen once, and the ten largest clones take about 3%. The CDR3 spans 12 residues. From germline, CDR1 is SGHRS and CDR2 YFSETQ. V was cut by 6 bases and J by 4 bases, with 5 bases left in between. This chain connects TRBV5-1 to TRBJ2-6, with D unresolved. This TCR derives from a human donor with HPV-associated anogenital cancer. The sample in question was tumor tissue, obtained from a patient who underwent chemoradiotherapy. This CDR3 reads CASKSGANVLTF. The DNA of the CDR3 is TGCGCCAGCAAATCAGGGGCCAACGTCCTGACTTTC.